This T cell receptor (beta chain) was identified during a study of blood T cell repertoires in COVID-19. Study background: COVID-19 samples from acute and convalescent phases originated in the United States, Italy and Spain.

In the authors' methods: It was from reference gene primer amplification that nucleated cell counts were estimated. Libraries were prepared by immunoSEQ multiplex PCR; TCRdb keeps only in-frame clonotypes and omits some of them. V, J and clone size reflect that table, while D and trimming were determined from the DNA. The table records 150,000 or so clones, approximately 90% of them present only once. What was sequenced was peripheral blood. This receptor was taken from a woman aged 40 to 50 with acute or convalescent COVID-19.

CDR3 nucleotide sequence: TGTGCCAGCAGCTTAGTGGAGGGGACCCAAAACATTCAGTACTTC. This sequence encodes CASSLVEGTQNIQYF. The rearrangement joins TRBV11-3 to TRBJ2-4, with D possibly being TRBD2 (6 bases). The germline gives CDR1 SGHNT, CDR2 YENEEA. The CDR3 totals 15 residues. Trimming shortened V by 1 base and J by 5 bases, and 12 bases separated the two germline ends.